Listed below are T cell receptor beta chains from one sample, sequenced in a study of human T cells and chemical hapten exposure. Each CDR3 protein is one row after TCRdb ran MiXCR on the RACE reads. Of under 40,000 distinct CDR3 sequences in the sample, about a tenth were seen once. Sequenced material: whole blood, taken in connection with sensitization to the hapten diphenylcyclopropenone (DPC). The receptor set was obtained from a man aged 50 to 60 with alopecia areata. Some clones in this sample may be carry-over from other donors' samples. The CDR3 runs from the conserved cysteine through the conserved F or W. Fields, in order: CDR3 length, clone size, J gene, V gene, D gene, CDR3 protein, CDR3 DNA. D genes are given only for firm matches. The listing skips clone size in some rows; elsewhere it reads once, few, many or a size class.

15	many	TRBJ2-7	TRBV20-1	.	CSARTVRVPTYEQYF	TGCAGTGCCCGAACCGTAAGGGTGCCGACCTACGAGCAGTACTTC
17	.	TRBJ1-3	TRBV3-1	.	CASSQVPRGPSGNTIYF	TGTGCCAGCAGCCAAGTGCCGCGGGGACCTTCTGGAAACACCATATATTTT
17	.	TRBJ2-7	TRBV30	.	CAWSVPRTGTYSYEQYF	TGTGCCTGGAGTGTACCCCGGACCGGGACTTACTCCTACGAGCAGTACTTC
17	many	TRBJ1-1	TRBV28	TRBD1	CASSSYWGPTGATEAFF	TGTGCCAGCAGTTCATACTGGGGGCCGACAGGGGCCACTGAAGCTTTCTTT
12	.	TRBJ2-7	TRBV7-2	.	CASSLGPDEQYF	TGTGCCAGCAGCTTAGGACCGGACGAGCAGTACTTC
16	many	TRBJ2-1	TRBV7-8	.	CASTHGGHGPYNEQFF	TGTGCCAGCACCCACGGGGGACACGGACCCTACAATGAGCAGTTCTTC
12	many	TRBJ2-1	TRBV30	.	CAWSVLRREQFF	TGTGCCTGGAGTGTACTTAGAAGGGAGCAGTTCTTC
16	.	TRBJ2-7	TRBV28	.	CASSSLPIPGSYEQYF	TGTGCCAGCAGTTCACTCCCAATTCCAGGGTCCTACGAGCAGTACTTC
16	few	TRBJ2-4	TRBV4-1	.	CASSQVDRIAKNIQYF	TGCGCCAGCAGCCAGGTGGACAGAATAGCCAAAAACATTCAGTACTTC
12	many	TRBJ1-1	TRBV20-1	TRBD1	CSANRGNTEAFF	TGCAGTGCTAACAGGGGGAACACTGAAGCTTTCTTT
11	few	TRBJ2-1	TRBV20-1	.	CSARDRNEQFF	TGCAGTGCTAGAGATAGGAATGAGCAGTTCTTC
14	many	TRBJ1-1	TRBV5-1	.	CASSLTQANTEAFF	TGCGCCAGCAGCTTAACACAGGCGAACACTGAAGCTTTCTTT
12	few	TRBJ2-3	TRBV20-1	.	CSADLSGDTQYF	TGCAGTGCTGACCTATCCGGAGATACGCAGTATTTT
12	many	TRBJ2-1	TRBV11-2	.	CASSLVHNEQFF	TGTGCCAGCAGCTTAGTTCACAATGAGCAGTTCTTC
14	.	TRBJ2-7	TRBV5-1	TRBD1	CASSGLTGGREQYF	TGCGCCAGCAGCGGCCTCACAGGGGGACGGGAGCAGTACTTC
12	.	TRBJ1-1	TRBV11-2	.	CASSRQRSVAFF	TGTGCCAGCAGCCGACAGCGTAGCGTGGCTTTCTTT
14	many	TRBJ1-4	TRBV10-1	.	CASSDGLTNEKLFF	TGCGCCAGCAGTGATGGACTAACTAATGAAAAACTGTTTTTT
16	few	TRBJ1-4	TRBV2	.	CASSEAGGISNEKLFF	TGTGCCAGCAGTGAAGCGGGGGGGATCTCTAATGAAAAACTGTTTTTT
14	few	TRBJ2-7	TRBV2	.	CASSGTVSSYEQYF	TGTGCCAGCAGTGGGACGGTTAGCTCCTACGAGCAGTACTTC
14	many	TRBJ1-1	TRBV5-1	TRBD1	CASSFTGASTEAFF	TGCGCCAGCAGCTTTACAGGGGCCAGCACTGAAGCTTTCTTT
14	few	TRBJ1-1	TRBV28	TRBD1	CASTSGQGKTEAFF	TGTGCCAGCACCAGTGGACAGGGGAAGACTGAAGCTTTCTTT
15	few	TRBJ2-3	TRBV7-9	.	CASSFGTIGGDTQYF	TGTGCCAGCAGCTTCGGCACAATTGGGGGAGATACGCAGTATTTT
11	few	TRBJ2-5	TRBV28	.	CASSRRETQYF	TGTGCCAGCAGCAGAAGAGAGACCCAGTACTTC
15	many	TRBJ2-7	TRBV10-1	TRBD2	CASSESELAGYEQYF	TGCGCCAGCAGTGAGTCAGAACTAGCGGGTTACGAGCAGTACTTC
12	.	TRBJ2-4	TRBV20-1	.	CSARDKPHIQYF	TGCAGTGCTAGAGATAAGCCCCACATTCAGTACTTC